The TCR beta chain under discussion was sequenced for a study of Tregs in tolerant kidney transplant recipients. Sequenced by immunoSEQ multiplex PCR; TCRdb stores in-frame clones only, minus some. Here the sample spans 110,000 or so clones, 92% being singletons. Germline V gene data show CDR1 as MGHDK and CDR2 as SYGVNS. This CDR3 contains 14 residues. V was pared by 5 bases and J by 5 bases, with 15 bases between. The sequencing input was CD4+ T cells from blood. This TCR was recovered from a human donor in good health. The V gene is TRBV25-1, the J gene TRBJ1-1, with a weak D call TRBD1 (5 bases). In DNA, the CDR3 is TGTGCCAGCAGTCCTCATGAGGCAGGGACTGAAGCTTTCTTT. Translated, it gives CASSPHEAGTEAFF.